Below, 17 T cell receptor beta chains from the same sample are listed, as sequenced in a study of regulatory T cells in long-lasting Graves disease. Time point of the sample: persistent/refractory GD, antithyroid drugs over 5 years with positive TRAb. PBMCs provided the RNA from which the TCR library was made. CDR3-region Arm-PCR and iRepertoire HTBI primers produced the TCR beta libraries. TCRdb used MiXCR to reprocess the multiplex PCR reads, holding one entry per CDR3 protein. The data show roughly 490,000 distinct CDR3 sequences, 20% to 25% seen once. The sequences come from peripheral blood mononuclear cells (PBMCs), collected when the disease was refractory, from a patient treated with antithyroid drugs. The receptors originated from a female donor with Graves disease.

This clonotype was seen a handful of times. The CDR3 here is CSVVSAGANLNTEAFF. The CDR3 bases are TGCAGCGTCGTTTCGGCAGGGGCGAACTTGAACACTGAAGCTTTCTTT. The V and J genes are TRBV29-1 and TRBJ1-1; D is perhaps TRBD1 (6 bases). The CDR3 extends over 16 amino acids. With 6 bases removed from V and 0 bases from J, the gap between germline ends came to 20 bases. Per germline, CDR1 SQVTM and CDR2 ANQGSEA.

In this sample, this clonotype turned up many times. The chain is built from TRBV27 and TRBJ1-2; D unclear. The CDR3 length is 14 residues. The germline CDR1 and CDR2 sequences are MNHEY and SMNVEV (reference sequence). V lost 6 bases and J lost 2, with 13 bases in between. DNA of the CDR3: TGTGCCAGCAGCGGACTGGCCGGGAACTATGGCTACACCTTC. The encoded protein is CASSGLAGNYGYTF.

The table lists this clonotype with a count of one. This chain links TRBV4-3 with TRBJ2-5, with 10 bases identical to TRBD2. Losses at the gene ends were 4 bases for V and 2 bases for J; bases not matched to a gene: 7. Germline V gene sequence: CDR1 LGHNA, CDR2 YSLEER. The CDR3 has 16 amino acids. The chain's CDR3 is CASSPSVAGGQETQYF. CDR3 DNA: TGCGCCAGCAGCCCCTCAGTAGCGGGAGGACAAGAGACCCAGTACTTC.

The sample holds a few counts of this clonotype. The chain couples TRBV9 to TRBJ2-7; no reliable D call. This CDR3 has 13 residues. Trimming left V 6 bases short and J 3 bases short, with 13 bases between. Germline V gives CDR1 SGDLS, CDR2 YYNGEE. DNA of the CDR3: TGTGCCAGCATAATGGAGTTGGTCTACGAGCAGTACTTC. Protein sequence: CASIMELVYEQYF.

This clonotype was seen only a few times. This chain joins TRBV7-2 and TRBJ2-7; a weak D match, TRBD2 (6 bases). The V end was cut by 2 bases, the J end by 2 bases, with 13 bases between. CDR1 and CDR2 from the germline V gene are SGHTA and FQGNSA. The CDR3 covers 15 residues. The CDR3 protein is CASSLKKGGTYEQYF. CDR3 DNA sequence: TGTGCCAGCAGCTTAAAGAAAGGCGGGACCTACGAGCAGTACTTC.

The CDR3: CASSAGLFGSTDTQYF. The CDR3 bases are TGTGCCAGCAGCGCGGGGTTATTTGGGAGCACAGATACGCAGTATTTT. This sequence joins TRBV12-3 or TRBV12-4 and TRBJ2-3; possible D gene TRBD2, 6 bases. Trimming pared 6 bases from V and 0 bases from J, leaving 16 bases between. The CDR3 runs to 16 residues.

In this sample, this clonotype turned up many times. The chain links TRBV12-3 or TRBV12-4 to TRBJ1-1; 9 positions match TRBD1. This CDR3 spans 13 amino acids. After removal of 5 bases from V and 8 bases from J, the junction contained 6 bases not matched to a gene. The CDR3 region is CASSPGTGLEAFF. For the CDR3, the DNA is TGTGCCAGCAGTCCGGGGACAGGGTTAGAAGCTTTCTTT.

The sample holds many counts of this clonotype. The gene calls are TRBV7-2 and TRBJ2-2; TRBD2 might be the D (5 bases). CDR1 is SGHTA and CDR2 is FQGNSA in the germline V gene. The CDR3 runs to 13 residues. V dropped 3 bases and J dropped 7 bases, with 9 bases sitting between them. CDR3 bases: TGTGCCAGCAGCTTTGAGGGCATCGGGGAGCTGTTTTTT. Residues: CASSFEGIGELFF.

There are a few counts of this clonotype. CDR3 residues: CASRYSLESGNEQYF. Here the CDR3 DNA reads TGTGCCAGCAGGTATTCGCTCGAATCGGGGAACGAGCAGTACTTC. The V and J genes are TRBV27 and TRBJ2-7, with a tentative D call TRBD2 (5 bases). In germline, CDR1 is MNHEY, CDR2 SMNVEV (reference sequence). V gave up 6 bases and J gave up 5 bases, with 20 bases separating them. The CDR3 has 15 amino acids.

This clonotype occurred many times. The chain combines TRBV28 with TRBJ2-4; a possible D gene is TRBD1 (6 bases). CDR1 is MDHEN and CDR2 is SYDVKM in the germline V gene. This CDR3 spans 18 amino acids. Trimming cost V 5 bases and J 2 bases, with 22 bases left between them. The CDR3 nucleotides read TGTGCCAGCAGTGTGGACAGAATGGGCCTTAGGACCAAAAACATTCAGTACTTC. It encodes CASSVDRMGLRTKNIQYF. The full variable domain, rest sourced from reference TRBV28 and TRBJ2-4, is DVKVTQSSRYLVKRTGEKVFLECVQDMDHENMFWYRQDPGLGLRLIYFSYDVKMKEKGDIPEGYSVSREKKERFSLILESASTNQTSMYLCASSVDRMGLRTKNIQYFGAGTRLSVL.

This rearrangement joins TRBV30 to TRBJ2-5; 9 bases fit TRBD2. Germline CDR1 reads GTSNPN; CDR2 reads SVGIG (reference sequence). CDR3 length: 15 residues. Trimming took 1 base from V and 5 from J; bases not matched to a gene: 8. The CDR3 DNA reads TGTGCCTGGAGTGGGAGCGGGGGGTTTGTTGAGACCCAGTACTTC. Translating gives CAWSGSGGFVETQYF.

This clonotype has at least ten counts. The rearrangement uses TRBV7-6 and TRBJ1-2; D perhaps matches TRBD1 (5 bases). Germline CDR1 is SGHVS and CDR2 is FNYEAQ. This CDR3 comprises 13 residues. V shed 4 bases and J shed 8 bases, with 14 bases lying between them. For the CDR3, the DNA is TGTGCCAGCAGCTCTCAGGGATCGAGCGGCTACACCTTC. This encodes CASSSQGSSGYTF.

A few counts support this clonotype. The rearrangement uses TRBV9 and TRBJ1-2; TRBD1 agrees at 8 bases. Germline CDR1 SGDLS, CDR2 YYNGEE. There are 12 residues in the CDR3. V was clipped by 3 bases and J by 14 bases; unmatched bases: 9. The CDR3 reads CASSAPGQANTF. In DNA, the CDR3 is TGTGCCAGCAGCGCTCCGGGACAGGCTAATACCTTC.

This clonotype has a count of ten or more. V usage is TRBV11-2 and J usage is TRBJ1-1; D is ambiguous. Deletions cut 2 bases from V and 1 base from J, with 11 bases between. Germline V gene data show CDR1 as SGHAT and CDR2 as FQNNGV. The CDR3 sequence is 15 residues long. CDR3 coding DNA: TGTGCCAGCAGCTTAATGTCGAAGGGGAACACTGAAGCTTTCTTT. It translates to CASSLMSKGNTEAFF.

The chain links TRBV6-5 to TRBJ2-4; weak D call: TRBD2 (6 bases). The CDR3 has 12 amino acids. Trimming removed 0 bases at V and 12 bases at J, with 9 bases between. CDR1 is MNHEY, CDR2 SVGAGI, per germline. The CDR3 protein is CASSYSGGTQYF. The CDR3 nucleotides are TGTGCCAGCAGTTACTCGGGGGGAACTCAGTACTTC.

Ten or more counts support this clonotype. J is TRBJ2-7 and V is TRBV12-3 or TRBV12-4; TRBD2 matches at 8 bases. Trimming at V came to 2 bases and at J to 7 bases, leaving 13 bases not matched to a gene. The CDR3 has 16 amino acids. DNA for the CDR3: TGTGCCAGCAGTTTAACAGGTTACGGGAGGGGAAGGGAGCAGTACTTC. Translating it yields CASSLTGYGRGREQYF.

The chain combines TRBV19 with TRBJ2-5; 14 nucleotides align to TRBD2. The CDR3 runs 15 residues. Germline values: CDR1 LNHDA, CDR2 SQIVND (reference sequence). The V segment lost 5 bases and the J segment 5 bases; nucleotides outside the gene matches: 4. The CDR3 here is CASSGTSGGVETQYF. The CDR3 DNA follows: TGTGCCAGTAGTGGGACTAGCGGGGGAGTGGAGACCCAGTACTTC.